This T cell receptor (beta chain) was retrieved from a study of shared clonotypes between healthy human individuals. Germline CDR1 SGHAT, CDR2 FQDESV (reference sequence). Trimming pared 6 bases from V and 4 bases from J, leaving 10 bases between. The CDR3 has 13 residues. TCRdb's table, derived via immunoSEQ multiplex PCR, lists solely in-frame clones and lacks some. The table lists 800,000 to 1,200,000 clones, more than 75% of them singletons. The sequenced sample was memory CD4+ T cells from PBMCs. The subset: CD45RA-negative fraction. The TCR comes from a man younger than 30 in good health. Some clones in this sample may be carry-over from other donors' samples. The V call is TRBV11-1, the J call TRBJ1-5; D unclear. CDR3: CASRTFWNQPQHF. The CDR3 coding sequence is TGTGCCAGCAGAACTTTCTGGAATCAGCCCCAGCATTTT.